This TCR beta chain appears in the sequencing data of a study of cytomegalovirus exposure and HLA in healthy donors (dated by TCRdb to 2016 to 2017). Describing the broader study: An earlier analysis of 587 of the donors reported around 280 Gb of sequence data and some 110 million unique TCR beta sequences obtained from approximately 180 million T cells. Donor age, sex, ethnicity and CMV serostatus were compiled together with the repertoire data. In an earlier analysis of over 550 of the donors, high-throughput TCR beta sequencing was used to judge whether each TCR beta V gene segment behaved as functional or pseudogenic. A separate validation cohort of approximately 120 different subjects was used in addition to the 666-subject first cohort. All discovery cohort repertoires had been generated using a single sequencing platform. The later analysis used no new phenotypic data to find candidate immune exposures, relying instead on TCR beta sequences and their occurrence across donors. About 5 DR-DQ haplotypes were handled as single units for association and clustering, since linkage in the cohort was strong. A later genetic analysis took genome-wide SNP genotypes for about 55% of the roughly 670 donors and used that subset as a discovery cohort. The number of typed donors differed by locus: roughly 620-640 for A, B, C, DRB1 and DQB1; about 520 for DQA1; some 590 for DPA1; and roughly 490 for DPB1. In a later analysis, previously published TCR beta repertoires from 666 donors were re-analyzed and high-resolution HLA genotyping was added so that TCR occurrence patterns could be studied. High-throughput TCR immunosequencing, statistical association of individual TCRs with disease status, and machine learning were combined to predict cytomegalovirus infection status. Using immunosequencing, the study profiled T cell repertoires from fewer than 850 subjects and related those repertoires to cytomegalovirus serostatus. Across some 400 genotyped donors of the cohort, an average of approximately 240,000 unique TCR beta nucleotide sequences per donor were sequenced, and 15% to 20% of those sequences were non-productive. HLA typing included class I and class II loci at four-digit resolution. The study aimed to test whether cataloging public T cell receptors could reveal signatures of past pathogen exposure. Around 320 gigabases of sequencing data and tens of millions of unique TCR sequences were included in an early release covering roughly 700 HLA-typed donors. Of the roughly 400 genotyped donors, about 80% fell in the genetic ancestry cluster associated with self-reported Caucasian donors.

Trimming removed 2 bases from V and 1 base from J, leaving 10 bases between the germline ends. The CDR3 covers 14 residues, taking in both the cysteine and the phenylalanine. The CDR3 DNA has 42 bases and is translated from base 1. Reading the germline V gene gives CDR1 SQVTM and CDR2 ANQGSEA. The cohort was made up of about 670 healthy bone marrow donors. Cohort members were all nominally healthy when sampled, although unrecorded immune exposures were likely present. The donor tested CMV seropositive and was one of the 289 seropositive cohort members. Each donor provided a peripheral blood sample, and peripheral blood mononuclear cells were used for TCR beta sequencing. Genomic DNA extraction from the blood cell samples was performed with the Qiagen DNeasy Blood Extraction Kit. General findings and caveats noted by the study authors: According to a later genetic analysis, donors in an Asian-associated ancestry cluster had fewer N-insertions in productive TCRs than the roughly 700-donor mean. A few of the identified cytomegalovirus-associated TCR beta chains were confirmed in vitro to be specific for cytomegalovirus antigens. According to a later analysis, parvovirus B19, influenza, CMV and Epstein-Barr virus appeared linked to several top co-occurrence clusters. Immune exposure information for the cohort was limited to CMV serostatus. When HLA alleles, especially DR and DQ, strongly co-occurred, attributing TCR associations to individual alleles was difficult. Compared with equally common non-associated chains, HLA-associated TCR beta chains in a later analysis were more clonally expanded and had lower generation probabilities. Presence/absence analyses assumed roughly uniform sequencing depth across donors, an assumption that may not hold. Most TCR sequences were observed very rarely across donors, whereas some public TCRs were present in many individuals. Correlated functional status among segregating V segments might reflect linkage disequilibrium, but an unknown experimental factor could not be ruled out. Because counts were too low, roughly 18 rarely observed V segments, including chromosome 9 orphons, were left out of the earlier analysis of a few hundred of the donors. A later analysis found that most CMV-associated TCR beta chains appeared HLA-restricted, with HLA associations seemingly driven largely by CMV exposure. In the study, 150 to 200 TCR beta chains were listed as associated with cytomegalovirus. The sequencing pipeline was judged likely to have produced a cluster of highly shared sequence variants as a technical artifact. The 87-base-pair reads could not distinguish some IMGT-functional V segments, including TRBV6-2 and TRBV6-3, so those segments were excluded. At a false discovery rate of 0.05, a later analysis linked 16,951 TCR beta sequences to specific HLA alleles. In a later genetic analysis, a missense DCLRE1C variant was associated with V-gene and J-gene trimming of TCR beta chains, and the association was replicated in an independent cohort. An earlier analysis of some 590 of the donors showed that most TCR beta V segments appeared in productive rearrangements either about 87% or about 30% of the time, which broadly matched IMGT annotations. A further reported finding was that TCR beta sequences accurately predicted the HLA-A and HLA-B alleles for most subjects in the first cohort. HLA typing was unavailable for some donors at each locus, so association tests used only the typed subset. The authors suggested that the approach could potentially be generalized to other disease states and immunological phenotypes. The cohort was sequenced for TCR beta chains only, and without alpha or paired-chain data the features that could be detected were limited. The classifier was reported to diagnose cytomegalovirus status with high specificity and sensitivity in both the original cohort and the validation cohort. In a later analysis, TCR association rates were found to vary across HLA loci, with the most associated TCRs seen for DRB1 alleles and the fewest for HLA-C alleles.

Regarding this clone: Its antigen remains undetermined. Base qualities are missing; no much larger clone stands one base away.

Preparation of the library involved the immunoSEQ multiplex PCR assay. For the multiplex PCR, a mixture combining 60 forward primers for TCR Vbeta segments and 13 reverse primers for TCR Jbeta segments was used. A multiplex PCR assay on genomic DNA amplified the CDR3 region of rearranged TCR beta genes. Amplified TCR beta libraries were sequenced as 87-base-pair reads on the Illumina HiSeq System. Per the authors' processing: A later analysis tallied some 79 million unique TCR beta chains across the 660 or so repertoires, and 10 million to 11 million of those chains were shared by two or more donors. Raw reads were error-corrected and collapsed into unique sequences with a nearest-neighbor algorithm that merged closely related sequences to remove PCR and sequencing errors. CDR3 sequences were aligned to IMGT reference sequences to assign V, D and J gene segments. Each retained sequence needed at least a six-nucleotide match to both a V gene segment and a J gene segment. A rearrangement counted as productive if the CDR3 had no stop codons and remained in frame with V and J, and every other rearrangement counted as non-productive. Following IMGT convention, CDR3 was defined as the stretch from the second conserved V-encoded cysteine up to the conserved J-encoded phenylalanine. The earlier analysis of some 600 of the donors excluded sequences that lacked an unambiguous match to a single V gene segment. In an earlier analysis of more than 500 of the donors, a V segment was called functional when productive rearrangements were above 56.7%, and segregating when the standard deviation between donors exceeded 5%. A statistical classification framework was developed to diagnose cytomegalovirus status using the catalog of TCR beta chain sequences. In a later analysis, TCR nucleotide sequences were compared against IMGT/GENE-DB human TR gene sequences so that V and J genes could be assigned. A later analysis assigned CDR3 sequences and most-parsimonious VDJ recombination scenarios with the TCRdist pipeline. In a later analysis, each TCR beta chain was defined by its CDR3 amino acid sequence together with its V-gene family, and reads without a unique V-gene family were excluded. To address suspected cross-contamination and a sequencing artifact, a later analysis removed 592 highly shared, low-generation-probability nucleotide sequences. In a later analysis, a clonal expansion index for each public chain was calculated from normalized within-repertoire ranks of inferred template counts. In a later analysis, generation probabilities were computed with a VDJ recombination model fitted to out-of-frame rearrangements, and the resulting probabilities were checked against IGoR. A later analysis scored TCR-TCR, TCR-HLA and TCR-CMV co-occurrence with hypergeometric tests, applying a repertoire-size bias correction to TCR pairs. To estimate false discovery rates, a later analysis permuted the HLA or CMV assignments 20 times. In a later analysis, co-occurring TCRs were grouped using DBSCAN, and TCRdist sequence similarity was added for clustering within HLA-allele-positive subsets. Repertoires with fewer than 30,000 or more than 120,000 public chains, plus five repertoires with anomalous nucleotide sharing, were excluded from co-occurrence clustering. This is the immuneACCESS table as TCRdb keeps it, with only in-frame sequences that have V and J called. A part of the clones is gone; compared with another copy, unresolved V genes explain less than half, and the rest is unexplained. The DNA was the basis for D and trimming; V, J and clone size are from that table. Within this sample are about 93,000 clones, with over 60% of them counted one time only. The ten largest account for about 6.3% of the sample.

Input material: PBMCs. The receptor chain draws on TRBV29-1 and TRBJ2-3; matching of 6 bases hints at TRBD1 as the D gene. This sequence was found in a boy younger than 18 in good health and CMV-seropositive. The CDR3 reads as follows: CSVEISGGTDTQYF. Read as DNA, the sequence is TGCAGCGTTGAAATTTCAGGGGGCACAGATACGCAGTATTTT.